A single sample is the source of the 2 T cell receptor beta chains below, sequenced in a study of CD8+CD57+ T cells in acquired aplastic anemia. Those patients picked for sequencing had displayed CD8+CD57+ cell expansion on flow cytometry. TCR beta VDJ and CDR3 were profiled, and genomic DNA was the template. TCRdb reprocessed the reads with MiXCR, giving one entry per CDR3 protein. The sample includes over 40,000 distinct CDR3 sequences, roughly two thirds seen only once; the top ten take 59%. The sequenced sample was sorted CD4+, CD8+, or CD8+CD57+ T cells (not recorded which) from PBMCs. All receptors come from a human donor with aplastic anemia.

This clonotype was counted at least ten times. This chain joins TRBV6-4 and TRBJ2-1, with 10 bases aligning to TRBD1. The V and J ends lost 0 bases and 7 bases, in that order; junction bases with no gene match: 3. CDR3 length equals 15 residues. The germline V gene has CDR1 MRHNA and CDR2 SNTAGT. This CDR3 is CASSDSTGGGNEQFF. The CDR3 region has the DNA TGTGCCAGCAGTGACTCGACAGGGGGCGGGAATGAGCAGTTCTTC.

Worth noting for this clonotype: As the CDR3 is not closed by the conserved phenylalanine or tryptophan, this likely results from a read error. CDR3 in DNA: TGCAGCGTTCCCTCGGACAGGCACGAAGGCTACACCCTC. Translation gives CSVPSDRHEGYTL. This sequence joins TRBV29-1 and TRBJ1-2, with 7 bases aligning to TRBD1. Germline CDR1 reads SQVTM; CDR2 reads ANQGSEA. There are 13 residues in the CDR3. Trimming cost V 5 bases and J 8 bases; bases outside gene matches: 11.